This TCR beta chain was captured by sequencing in a study of shared T cell receptors in the human thymus. Generated by immunoSEQ multiplex PCR, the TCRdb table keeps only in-frame clones and is missing some. This sample has some 660,000 clones, with around 87% found just once. Germline CDR1 and CDR2: SNHLY and FYNNEI. V lost 6 bases and J lost 5, with 14 bases in between. The CDR3 loop spans 13 amino acids. This sample also belongs to another study, concerning human thymus T cells. That work states: The donor group consisted of healthy Finnish infants who were having corrective surgery for congenital heart defects. Thymus pieces cut out during corrective heart surgery were the tissue that was used. Apparent skewing of V and J gene usage characterized both thymic and blood repertoires. A high degree of thymic repertoire overlap among unrelated individuals was reported in related research.

The clonotype comes from a boy younger than two with a congenital heart defect. Source material: thymocytes. V and J are TRBV2 and TRBJ2-7, with D possibly being TRBD1 (6 bases). The CDR3 spells CASSLQGTNEQYF. The CDR3, as DNA: TGTGCCAGCAGCCTACAGGGTACTAACGAGCAGTACTTC.